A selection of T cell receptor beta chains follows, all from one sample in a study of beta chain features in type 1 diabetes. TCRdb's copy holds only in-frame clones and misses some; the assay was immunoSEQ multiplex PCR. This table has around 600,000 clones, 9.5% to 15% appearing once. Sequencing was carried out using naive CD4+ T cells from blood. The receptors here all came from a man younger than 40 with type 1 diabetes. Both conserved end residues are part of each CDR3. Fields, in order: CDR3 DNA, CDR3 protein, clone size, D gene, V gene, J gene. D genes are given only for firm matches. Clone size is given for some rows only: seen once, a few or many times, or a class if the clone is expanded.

TGTGCCTGGAACGCAGGCAATTCACCCCTCCACTTT	CAWNAGNSPLHF	NA	NA	TRBV30	TRBJ1-6
TGTGCCAGCAGCTTGGGGGGCAGGGAGCCCCAGCATTTT	CASSLGGREPQHF	few	NA	TRBV5-6	TRBJ1-5
TGTGCCAGCAGTGATCTAAGGGGCGGGGACTACGAGCAGTACTTC	CASSDLRGGDYEQYF	NA	NA	TRBV25-1	TRBJ2-7
TGTGCCATCAGTGCCGCCGGACGGAGCGGGGGCACAGATACGCAGTATTTT	CAISAAGRSGGTDTQYF	few	TRBD2	TRBV10-3	TRBJ2-3
TGCAGCGTCGACAGGGGAGGGTACAATGAGCAGTTCTTC	CSVDRGGYNEQFF	NA	NA	TRBV29-1	TRBJ2-1
TGTGCCAGCAGCTTGAGACTCCGCCGGGGCACAGATACGCAGTATTTT	CASSLRLRRGTDTQYF	NA	NA	TRBV5-4	TRBJ2-3
TGTGCCAGCAGCGTAGTGTCAACAGGAACAAGCCTCTATGGCTACACCTTC	CASSVVSTGTSLYGYTF	NA	NA	TRBV9	TRBJ1-2
TGTGCCACCAGCCTTAGCGGGAGCTCCTACAATGAGCAGTTCTTC	CATSLSGSSYNEQFF	few	TRBD2	TRBV15	TRBJ2-1
TGTGCCATCAGGGAGACCCAGGGTGAAAAACTGTTTTTT	CAIRETQGEKLFF	NA	NA	TRBV10-3	TRBJ1-4
TGTGCCAGCAGCTCTGGGACAGGGGATGATTCACCCCTCCACTTT	CASSSGTGDDSPLHF	NA	TRBD1	TRBV7-2	TRBJ1-6
TGTGCCTGGAGTGTAGACTACAAGCAGTACTTC	CAWSVDYKQYF	few	NA	TRBV30	TRBJ2-7
TGTGCCAGCAGCGAGACAGGGAGCTACACCTTC	CASSETGSYTF	few	TRBD1	TRBV7-9	TRBJ1-2
TGCAGCGTCCGGGGAGGGAGCAATGAGCAGTTCTTC	CSVRGGSNEQFF	few	TRBD2	TRBV29-1	TRBJ2-1
TGTGCCAGCGGAGAGGGGGCGTCACCCCTCCACTTT	CASGEGASPLHF	few	TRBD1	TRBV28	TRBJ1-6
TGTGCCAGCAGTTACTTGATAGGAAACACCATATATTTT	CASSYLIGNTIYF	NA	NA	TRBV6-5	TRBJ1-3
TGTGCCAGCAGCGTCAGGGGGACCCAAGAGACCCAGTACTTC	CASSVRGTQETQYF	NA	TRBD1	TRBV9	TRBJ2-5
TGTGCCAGCAGCCTAGGGTTCCACGAGCAGTACTTC	CASSLGFHEQYF	few	NA	TRBV7-2	TRBJ2-7
TGTGCCAGCAGTGAATCCCGGATCAAGACAGGGGCAGGGGAGCAGTTCTTC	CASSESRIKTGAGEQFF	NA	TRBD1	TRBV2	TRBJ2-1
TGCGCCAGCAGCTTGGTACCAGGCACAGATACGCAGTATTTT	CASSLVPGTDTQYF	few	NA	TRBV5-1	TRBJ2-3
TGCGCCAGCAGCCAAGATTGGGGGCCTGCTAACTATGGCTACACCTTC	CASSQDWGPANYGYTF	NA	NA	TRBV4-3	TRBJ1-2
TGCGCCAGCACCACACAGGGAGACTATGGCTACACCTTC	CASTTQGDYGYTF	NA	NA	TRBV5-1	TRBJ1-2
TGTGCCAGCAGCGTTAGGGTTATGGACGAGCAGTACTTC	CASSVRVMDEQYF	few	NA	TRBV7-2	TRBJ2-7
TGTGCCAGCAGCTTAGCCGCAGGGGTGAGGACTGAAGCTTTCTTT	CASSLAAGVRTEAFF	NA	NA	TRBV7-2	TRBJ1-1
TGTGCCAGCAGTTACTCGGAGCGTGGCTATGGCTACACCTTC	CASSYSERGYGYTF	NA	NA	TRBV10-3	TRBJ1-2
TGTGCCAGCAGCTTGGCTGGCCCCTACAATGAGCAGTTCTTC	CASSLAGPYNEQFF	few	NA	TRBV5-6	TRBJ2-1
TGTGCCAGCAGCTCGAACCCGGGGCCCGACTATGGCTACACCTTC	CASSSNPGPDYGYTF	NA	NA	TRBV7-2	TRBJ1-2
TGTGCCAGCAGCGAAATCCACAGCTCTGGAAACACCATATATTTT	CASSEIHSSGNTIYF	NA	NA	TRBV11-2	TRBJ1-3
TGCGCCAGCAGCCAAGAGTCACTGAACGGTCGGAAACTGTTTTTT	CASSQESLNGRKLFF	NA	NA	TRBV4-1	TRBJ1-4
TGCGCCAGCAGCTTGGGTAGTGGGAGCGGCTACACCTTC	CASSLGSGSGYTF	NA	NA	TRBV5-1	TRBJ1-2
TGTGCCATCAGTGAGTCTCTCAGTAGCACAGATACGCAGTATTTT	CAISESLSSTDTQYF	few	NA	TRBV10-3	TRBJ2-3
TGCGCCAGCAGCCAAGATGTGGGGGAGGCAGGAAAACTGTTTTTT	CASSQDVGEAGKLFF	NA	NA	TRBV4-3	TRBJ1-4
TGTGCCAGTAGCCCGAGCGGGGACAAAAACATTCAGTACTTC	CASSPSGDKNIQYF	NA	TRBD2	TRBV19	TRBJ2-4
TGCGCCAGCAGTGAGGGGACGGAATATGGCTACACCTTC	CASSEGTEYGYTF	few	NA	TRBV10-2	TRBJ1-2
TGTGCCAGCACCAGGGGGTCCGCCACTGAAGCTTTCTTT	CASTRGSATEAFF	NA	TRBD1	TRBV25-1	TRBJ1-1
TGTGCCAGCAGACAGGAGTACAATCAGCCCCAGCATTTT	CASRQEYNQPQHF	NA	NA	TRBV2	TRBJ1-5
TGTGCCAGCAGCCCCGAGGGGGCCCACTATGGCTACACCTTC	CASSPEGAHYGYTF	few	TRBD1	TRBV27	TRBJ1-2
TGTGCCAGCAGCCAAGATAATTCTGGTCGCGTCCACTTT	CASSQDNSGRVHF	many	NA	TRBV14	TRBJ1-6
TGTGCCAGCAGCATTCCAGGCTACGAGCAGTACTTC	CASSIPGYEQYF	few	NA	TRBV7-2	TRBJ2-7
TGTGCCAGCAGCGGCAGCGGGACTGGGGACACTGAAGCTTTCTTT	CASSGSGTGDTEAFF	NA	NA	TRBV9	TRBJ1-1
TGTGCCAGCAGCTTAGCCATGGACCTTTTTCGGGAGACCCAGTACTTC	CASSLAMDLFRETQYF	NA	NA	TRBV7-8	TRBJ2-5
TGTGCCAGCAGCCCCGGGACAGGGGGGAACACTGAAGCTTTCTTT	CASSPGTGGNTEAFF	few	TRBD1	TRBV7-8	TRBJ1-1
TGTGCCAGCACCAACCCGGACAGGGTAGGGACCCAGTACTTC	CASTNPDRVGTQYF	few	TRBD1	TRBV2	TRBJ2-5
TGTGCCTGGAGCCCGGCGGGGACAGGGGCTCACTCTGGAAACACCATATATTTT	CAWSPAGTGAHSGNTIYF	few	TRBD1	TRBV30	TRBJ1-3
TGTGCCAGCAGTACAGGGTCTTTTGAAGCTTTCTTT	CASSTGSFEAFF	NA	NA	TRBV6-5	TRBJ1-1
TGTCCCTTAAACGGTTCCCGGCGAACTGAAGCTTTCTTT	CPLNGSRRTEAFF	NA	NA	TRBV10-3	TRBJ1-1
TGTGCCAGCAGCTTAGCGACTAGCGGGGGTCTAGGTGAGCAGTTCTTC	CASSLATSGGLGEQFF	NA	TRBD2	TRBV7-8	TRBJ2-1
TGTGCCAGCAGCTTGCGGCTTTACTACACCTTC	CASSLRLYYTF	few	NA	TRBV5-6	TRBJ1-2
TGTGCCAGCAGCAACGGCGAGGGCTTAGGCTATGGCTACACCTTC	CASSNGEGLGYGYTF	NA	NA	TRBV5-4	TRBJ1-2
TGTGCCAGCAGTCCGGACAGGGACTATGGCTACACCTTC	CASSPDRDYGYTF	few	TRBD1	TRBV7-9	TRBJ1-2
TGTGCCAGCAGCGTGGACCCTAACTATGGCTACACCTTC	CASSVDPNYGYTF	NA	NA	TRBV9	TRBJ1-2
TGTGCCAGCAGGACAGTTGCCTACGAGCAGTACTTC	CASRTVAYEQYF	NA	NA	TRBV2	TRBJ2-7